This passage covers 3 T cell receptor beta chains from one sample sequenced in a study of early T cells in non-severe SARS-CoV-2 infection. One entry per CDR3 protein results from TCRdb running MiXCR on the 5' RACE reads. This table has about 82,000 distinct CDR3 sequences, approximately 13% appearing once. The source material was whole blood. The receptors here all came from an adult who was a healthcare worker with PCR-confirmed SARS-CoV-2 infection or an uninfected control (not recorded which).

A few counts support this clonotype. The chain is built from TRBV29-1 and TRBJ2-7, with 10 bases matching TRBD1. CDR1 is SQVTM and CDR2 is ANQGSEA in the germline V gene. This CDR3 has 13 amino acids. The trim removed 7 bases at V and 2 bases at J, leaving 5 bases unmatched. DNA of the CDR3: TGCAGCGCTGGGACAGGGGACGCCTACGAGCAGTACTTC. Amino acid sequence: CSAGTGDAYEQYF.

This sequence joins TRBV3-1 and TRBJ1-5; D not certain. The germline gives CDR1 LGHDT, CDR2 YNNKEL (reference sequence). The CDR3 totals 15 residues. V gave up 4 bases and J gave up 0 bases, with 10 bases separating them. The CDR3 DNA follows: TGTGCCAGCAGCCTTGACCTATTTAGCAATCAGCCCCAGCATTTT. As protein: CASSLDLFSNQPQHF. Together with reference TRBV3-1 and TRBJ1-5, the CDR3 gives the full variable domain: DTAVSQTPKYLVTQMGNDKSIKCEQNLGHDTMYWYKQDSKKFLKIMFSYNNKELIINETVPNRFSPKSPDKAHLNLHINSLELGDSAVYFCASSLDLFSNQPQHFGDGTRLSIL.

As concerns this clonotype: One junction end disagrees with the germline gene, perhaps due to a read error. The genes are TRBV7-2 and TRBJ1-1; no definite D call. The CDR3 consists of 11 residues. The germline V gene has CDR1 SGHTA and CDR2 FQGNSA. The chain's CDR3 is CASSQNSEAFF. CDR3 in DNA: TGTGCCAGCAGCCAAAACAGTGAAGCTTTCTTT.